The TCR beta chain under discussion was sequenced for a study of identical twins. TCRdb called the 5' RACE reads again in MiXCR, with one record for every CDR3 protein. The repertoire holds about 720,000 distinct CDR3 sequences, 8.6% seen once, with 0.75% to 1% in the top ten. The CDR3 covers 13 residues. Germline CDR1 is SGDLS and CDR2 is YYNGEE. Between the trimmed V and J ends, which lost 2 bases and 3 bases, there was a span of 8 bases. The same data also contributed to another study, on yellow fever vaccine responses in identical twins. From that second work: On the reported evidence, twins' vaccine T cell responses seemed partly convergent and partly personalized.

Material: PBMCs. The chain combines TRBV9 with TRBJ2-5, with D perhaps matching TRBD1 (5 bases). This clonotype was sampled from a woman between 18 and 30 years old in good health. CDR3 sequence: CASSVIGEETQYF. The CDR3 nucleotides read TGTGCCAGCAGCGTTATAGGGGAAGAGACCCAGTACTTC.